This passage covers 11 T cell receptor beta chains from one sample sequenced in a study of human T cells and chemical hapten exposure (dated by TCRdb to about 2021). The sample's time point label is to be understood as: pre-sensitization, week 0. The treatment or condition label, read with the paper, signifies: therapeutic diphenylcyclopropenone sensitization with weekly scalp DPC. The library was obtained by RACE. The sequencing machine was a NextSeq 500. TCRdb reprocessed the public reads (quality trimming at Q25 with fastp, clone calling with MiXCR) and kept in-frame beta chains. Each entry merges the rows of one CDR3 protein and shows their most common DNA and genes. Across this sample there are more than 100,000 distinct CDR3 sequences, with roughly 13% seen only once. The ten top clones hold around 2.8% of the sample. The specimen comprised whole blood, sampled in connection with sensitization to the hapten diphenylcyclopropenone (DPC). These receptors were taken from a woman younger than 35 with alopecia areata. Some clones in this sample may be carry-over from other donors' samples.

The rearrangement uses TRBV6-2 or TRBV6-3 and TRBJ1-4, with D uncertain. The CDR3 consists of 15 residues. V was trimmed by 5 bases and J by 2 bases, leaving 12 bases between them. Germline V CDR1 and CDR2: MNHEY, SVGEGT. CDR3 sequence (DNA): TGTGCCAGCAGTCCGCGACGGCCGACTAATGAAAAACTGTTTTTT. Residues: CASSPRRPTNEKLFF.

The chain joins TRBV7-8 to TRBJ2-1, with D possibly matching TRBD2 (5 bases). Germline-derived CDR1 and CDR2 are SGHVS and FQNEAQ. This CDR3 contains 15 residues. Trimming shortened V by 5 bases and J by 7 bases, and 18 bases separated the two germline ends. The CDR3 spells CASSRVRGLLNEQFF. The CDR3 coding sequence is TGTGCCAGCAGCCGCGTTCGGGGTCTCCTGAATGAGCAGTTCTTC.

The chain employs TRBV6-5 and TRBJ1-5, with 9 bases matching TRBD1. The CDR3 covers 17 residues. Germline V gene sequence: CDR1 MNHEY, CDR2 SVGAGI. V was pared by 5 bases and J by 8 bases, with 16 bases of the junction left unmatched. The CDR3 DNA is TGTGCCAGCAGTCCTTGGACAGGGGCTATTGAATCGGAGCCCCAGCATTTT. It translates to CASSPWTGAIESEPQHF.

In its sample, this clonotype was seen many times. The gene calls are TRBV6-2 or TRBV6-3 and TRBJ2-5; 9 bases match TRBD2. The V gene's germline CDR1 is MNHEY and CDR2 SVGEGT. J lost 0 bases, V lost 3 bases, and 14 bases had no gene match. The length of the CDR3 is 19 residues. The CDR3, as DNA: TGTGCCAGCAGTTATCTCGAGAATAGCGGGGGATTGTACCAAGAGACCCAGTACTTC. It encodes CASSYLENSGGLYQETQYF.

The chain links TRBV4-2 to TRBJ2-1, with D possibly called TRBD1 or TRBD2 (5 bases each). There are 13 residues in the CDR3. CDR1 and CDR2 from the germline V gene are LGHNA and YNFKEQ. The V gene lost 0 bases and the J gene lost 14 bases, with 14 bases spanning the gap. Here the CDR3 reads CASSQERDRTEFF. DNA for the CDR3: TGTGCCAGCAGCCAAGAAAGGGACCGAACGGAGTTCTTC.

The rearrangement links TRBV7-9 to TRBJ2-3; 7 nucleotides match TRBD2. The CDR3 has 14 amino acids. Per the germline V gene, CDR1 is SEHNR and CDR2 is FQNEAQ (reference sequence). V was clipped by 5 bases and J by 11 bases; unmatched bases: 13. In DNA, the CDR3 is TGTGCCAGCAGCCCACCCGAGATGGCGGGAGAGCAGTATTTT. This sequence encodes CASSPPEMAGEQYF.

This clonotype occurred many times. The chain is built from TRBV28 and TRBJ2-4; unclear D gene. This CDR3 contains 16 residues. The germline V and J ends were trimmed by 1 base and 0 bases, with 10 bases remaining between them. The germline V gene has CDR1 MDHEN and CDR2 SYDVKM. CDR3 in DNA: TGTGCCAGCAGTTTATTCGGTTACGTAGCCAAAAACATTCAGTACTTC. It yields the protein CASSLFGYVAKNIQYF.

The table lists this clonotype with a few counts. This chain links TRBV6-2 or TRBV6-3 with TRBJ2-2; perhaps TRBD2 as D (5 bases). CDR1 is MNHEY and CDR2 is SVGEGT in the germline V gene. The ends were cut back, 6 bases at V and 3 bases at J, with 17 bases in the middle. The CDR3 covers 16 residues. DNA of the CDR3: TGTGCCAGCAGGCGTCCCAGAGGGTCGGACACCGGGGAGCTGTTTTTT. Its protein is CASRRPRGSDTGELFF.

This chain connects TRBV29-1 to TRBJ2-6; D is unclear. Trimming cost V 0 bases and J 0 bases, with 3 bases left between them. Germline loops: CDR1 SQVTM, CDR2 ANQGSEA. The CDR3 is made up of 14 amino acids. CDR3: CSVEEYSGANVLTF. The CDR3 DNA follows: TGCAGCGTTGAAGAATACTCTGGGGCCAACGTCCTGACTTTC.

The sample holds many counts of this clonotype. V is TRBV6-5 and J is TRBJ1-5, with D perhaps matching TRBD1 (6 bases). This CDR3 comprises 14 residues. The V end lost 5 bases, the J end lost 7 bases, and 15 bases lay between the germline ends. Germline CDR1 MNHEY, CDR2 SVGAGI. This chain's CDR3 is CASSPQGMWQPQHF. The CDR3 DNA reads TGTGCCAGCAGTCCCCAGGGGATGTGGCAGCCCCAGCATTTT.

In its sample, this clonotype was seen a few times. This sequence joins TRBV11-2 and TRBJ2-1; the match to TRBD2 covers 8 bases. The germline V gene has CDR1 SGHAT and CDR2 FQNNGV. The CDR3 totals 14 residues. After removal of 5 bases from V and 0 bases from J, the junction contained 0 bases not matched to a gene. The CDR3 reads CASSGTSSYNEQFF. CDR3 nucleotides: TGTGCCAGCAGCGGGACTAGCTCCTACAATGAGCAGTTCTTC.